This TCR beta chain was sequenced in a study of cytomegalovirus exposure and HLA in healthy donors. The CDR3 has 14 residues. With 6 bases removed from V and 7 bases from J, the gap between germline ends came to 13 bases. CDR1 and CDR2 from the germline V gene are SNHLY and FYNNEI. The PCR employed 60 Vbeta primers together with 13 Jbeta primers. Assay used: immunoSEQ multiplex PCR; TCRdb lists only in-frame clones, some missing. The sample has about 130,000 clones; around 63% are singletons. The table lists this clone with a few counts. The chain recombines TRBV2 with TRBJ1-6; D remains ambiguous. This TCR came from a human donor in good health. The sequenced material came from PBMCs. The CDR3 DNA is TGTGCCAGCAGAATATCGGTGCTCAATTCACCCCTCCACTTT. Its translation: CASRISVLNSPLHF.